This T cell receptor (beta chain) originates from a study of cytotoxic CD8 clonotypes in ibrutinib-treated CLL. On the study more broadly: Among responders, approximately 24 were partial and 2 complete; after median around 68 months, roughly 14 stayed remitted and 12 progressed. Collecting the response samples happened after a median 12 months of treatment, with a range of 6 to 36. Sample averages reached 250,000 or so productive templates and under 100,000 productive rearrangements. Study observations and caveats: Sampling schedules were unmatched across sustained-remission and progressing patients.

TCRdb's copy holds only in-frame clones and misses some; the assay was immunoSEQ multiplex PCR. The data hold about 140,000 clones, with approximately 80% observed a single time. CDR1 is KGHSH, CDR2 LQKENI, per germline. The CDR3 is 17 residues long. Trimming removed 5 bases at V and 2 bases at J, with 19 bases between. About this clone: Its antigen is not known.

This TCR derives from a human donor with chronic lymphocytic leukemia. The chain uses TRBV18 and TRBJ2-1; no clear D. The sequences come from PBMCs, collected after 12 months of ibrutinib treatment. CDR3 bases: TGTGCCAGCTCATCCACCGCGGCAGTAGGGCCCTACAATGAGCAGTTCTTC. This translates into CASSSTAAVGPYNEQFF. Filled out from reference TRBV18 and TRBJ2-1, the complete variable domain reads NAGVMQNPRHLVRRRGQEARLRCSPMKGHSHVYWYRQLPEEGLKFMVYLQKENIIDESGMPKERFSAEFPKEGPSILRIQQVVRGDSAAYFCASSSTAAVGPYNEQFFGPGTRLTVL.